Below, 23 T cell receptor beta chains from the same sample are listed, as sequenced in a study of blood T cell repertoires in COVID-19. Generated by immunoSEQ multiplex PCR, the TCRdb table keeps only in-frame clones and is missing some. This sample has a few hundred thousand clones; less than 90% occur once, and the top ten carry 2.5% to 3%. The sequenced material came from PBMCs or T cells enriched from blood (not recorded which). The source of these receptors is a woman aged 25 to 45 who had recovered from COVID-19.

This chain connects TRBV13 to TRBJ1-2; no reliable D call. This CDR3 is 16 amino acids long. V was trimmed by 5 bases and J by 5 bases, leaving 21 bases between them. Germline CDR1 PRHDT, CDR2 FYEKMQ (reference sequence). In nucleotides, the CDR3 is TGTGCCAGCAGCCCCCAAGCGGGCGATCCCCTTTATGGCTACACCTTC. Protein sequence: CASSPQAGDPLYGYTF.

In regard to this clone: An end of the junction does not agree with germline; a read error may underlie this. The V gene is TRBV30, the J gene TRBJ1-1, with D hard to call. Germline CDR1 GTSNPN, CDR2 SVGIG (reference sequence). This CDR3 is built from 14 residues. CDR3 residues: CALLLRAWNAEAFF. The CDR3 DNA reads TGTGCTCTACTTTTGCGGGCTTGGAACGCTGAAGCTTTCTTT.

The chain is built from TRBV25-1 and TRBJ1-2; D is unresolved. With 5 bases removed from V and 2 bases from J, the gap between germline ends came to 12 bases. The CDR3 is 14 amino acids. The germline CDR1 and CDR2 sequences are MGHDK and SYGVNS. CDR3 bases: TGTGCCAGCAGTTTCGGCTCGGGGAACTATGGCTACACCTTC. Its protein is CASSFGSGNYGYTF.

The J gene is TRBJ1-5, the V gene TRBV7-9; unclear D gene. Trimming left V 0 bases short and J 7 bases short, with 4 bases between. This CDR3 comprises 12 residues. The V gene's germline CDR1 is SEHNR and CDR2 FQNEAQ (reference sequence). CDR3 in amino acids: CASSLAEQPQHF. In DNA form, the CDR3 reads TGTGCCAGCAGCTTAGCGGAGCAGCCCCAGCATTTT.

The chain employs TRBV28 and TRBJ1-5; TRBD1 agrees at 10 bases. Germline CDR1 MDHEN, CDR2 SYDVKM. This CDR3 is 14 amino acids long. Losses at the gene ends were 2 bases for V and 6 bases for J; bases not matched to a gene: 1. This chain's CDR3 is CASSLRQGAQPQHF. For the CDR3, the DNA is TGTGCCAGCAGTTTAAGACAGGGGGCTCAGCCCCAGCATTTT.

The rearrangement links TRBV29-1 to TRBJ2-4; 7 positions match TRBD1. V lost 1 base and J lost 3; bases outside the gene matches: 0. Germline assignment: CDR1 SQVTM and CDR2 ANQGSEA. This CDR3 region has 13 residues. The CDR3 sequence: CSVEGDSKNIQYF. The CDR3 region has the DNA TGCAGCGTTGAAGGGGACAGCAAAAACATTCAGTACTTC.

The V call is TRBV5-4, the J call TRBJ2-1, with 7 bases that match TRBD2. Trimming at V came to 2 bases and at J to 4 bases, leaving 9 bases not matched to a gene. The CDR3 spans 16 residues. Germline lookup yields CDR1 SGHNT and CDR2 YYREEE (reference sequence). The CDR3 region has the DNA TGTGCCAGCAGCTTTGGCGGGGGTTCTAGATACAATGAGCAGTTCTTC. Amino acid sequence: CASSFGGGSRYNEQFF.

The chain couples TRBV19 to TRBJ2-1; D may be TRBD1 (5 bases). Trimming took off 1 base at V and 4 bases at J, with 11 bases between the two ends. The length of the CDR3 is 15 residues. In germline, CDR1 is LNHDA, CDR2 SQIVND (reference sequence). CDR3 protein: CASSIARSGYNEQFF. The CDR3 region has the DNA TGTGCCAGTAGTATAGCCAGATCAGGGTACAATGAGCAGTTCTTC.

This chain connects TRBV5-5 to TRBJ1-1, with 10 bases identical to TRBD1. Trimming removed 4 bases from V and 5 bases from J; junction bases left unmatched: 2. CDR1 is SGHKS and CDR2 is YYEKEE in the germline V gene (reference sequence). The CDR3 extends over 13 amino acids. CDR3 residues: CASSGTGVTEAFF. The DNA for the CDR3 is TGTGCCAGCAGCGGGACAGGGGTAACTGAAGCTTTCTTT.

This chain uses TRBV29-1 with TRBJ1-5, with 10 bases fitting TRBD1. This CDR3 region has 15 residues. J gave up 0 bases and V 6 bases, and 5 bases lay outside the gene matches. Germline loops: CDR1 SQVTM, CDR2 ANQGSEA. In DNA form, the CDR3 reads TGCAGCGTGCGACAGGGGGCGTCTAGCAATCAGCCCCAGCATTTT. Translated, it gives CSVRQGASSNQPQHF. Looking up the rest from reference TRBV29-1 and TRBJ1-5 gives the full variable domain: SAVISQKPSRDICQRGTSLTIQCQVDSQVTMMFWYRQQPGQSLTLIATANQGSEATYESGFVIDKFPISRPNLTFSTLTVSNMSPEDSSIYLCSVRQGASSNQPQHFGDGTRLSIL.

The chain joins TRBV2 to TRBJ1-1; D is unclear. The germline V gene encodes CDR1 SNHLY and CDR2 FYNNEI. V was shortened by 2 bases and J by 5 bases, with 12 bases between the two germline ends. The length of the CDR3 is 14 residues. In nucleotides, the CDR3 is TGTGCCAGCAGTGAATACGGGTCGGGAACTGAAGCTTTCTTT. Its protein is CASSEYGSGTEAFF. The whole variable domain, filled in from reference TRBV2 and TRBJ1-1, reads EPEVTQTPSHQVTQMGQEVILRCVPISNHLYFYWYRQILGQKVEFLVSFYNNEISEKSEIFDDQFSVERPDGSNFTLKIRSTKLEDSAMYFCASSEYGSGTEAFFGQGTRLTVV.

The DNA for the CDR3 is TGTGCCAGCAGTGTCTCAGGGTACAGGGAAACTCACAATGAGCAGTTCTTC. The encoded protein is CASSVSGYRETHNEQFF. The chain is built from TRBV28 and TRBJ2-1, with a weak D call TRBD1 (6 bases). Per germline, CDR1 MDHEN and CDR2 SYDVKM. The CDR3 sequence is 17 residues long. The V gene lost 5 bases and the J gene lost 5 bases, with 22 bases spanning the gap.

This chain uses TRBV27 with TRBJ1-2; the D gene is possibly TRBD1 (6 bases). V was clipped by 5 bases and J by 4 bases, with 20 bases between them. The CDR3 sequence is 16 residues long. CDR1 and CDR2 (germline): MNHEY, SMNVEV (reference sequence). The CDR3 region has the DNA TGTGCCAGCAGTAATCCAGGACAGATAGGGAGCTATGGCTACACCTTC. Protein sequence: CASSNPGQIGSYGYTF.

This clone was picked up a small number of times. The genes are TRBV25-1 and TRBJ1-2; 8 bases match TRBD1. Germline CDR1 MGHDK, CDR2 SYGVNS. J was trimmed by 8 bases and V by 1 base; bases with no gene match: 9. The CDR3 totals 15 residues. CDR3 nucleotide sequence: TGTGCCAGCAGTGAATTCGGACAGGGTTTTAACGGCTACACCTTC. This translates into CASSEFGQGFNGYTF.

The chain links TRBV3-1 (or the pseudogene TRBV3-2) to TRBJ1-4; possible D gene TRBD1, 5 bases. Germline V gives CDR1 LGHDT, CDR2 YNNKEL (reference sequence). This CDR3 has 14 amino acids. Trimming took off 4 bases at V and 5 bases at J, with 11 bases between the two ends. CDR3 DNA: TGTGCCAGCAGCCTAATTGGGGGGAATGAAAAACTGTTTTTT. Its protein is CASSLIGGNEKLFF.

The CDR3 loop reads CASSEIGEGYEQYF. CDR3 sequence (DNA): TGTGCCAGCAGTGAAATAGGGGAGGGATACGAGCAGTACTTC. This rearrangement joins TRBV2 to TRBJ2-7; 7 bases map to TRBD2. Germline trimming cut 2 bases from V and 4 bases from J; bases unmatched to any gene: 5. CDR3 length: 14 amino acids. Germline lookup yields CDR1 SNHLY and CDR2 FYNNEI. The variable domain in full, with the rest retrieved from reference TRBV2 and TRBJ2-7, is EPEVTQTPSHQVTQMGQEVILRCVPISNHLYFYWYRQILGQKVEFLVSFYNNEISEKSEIFDDQFSVERPDGSNFTLKIRSTKLEDSAMYFCASSEIGEGYEQYFGPGTRLTVT.

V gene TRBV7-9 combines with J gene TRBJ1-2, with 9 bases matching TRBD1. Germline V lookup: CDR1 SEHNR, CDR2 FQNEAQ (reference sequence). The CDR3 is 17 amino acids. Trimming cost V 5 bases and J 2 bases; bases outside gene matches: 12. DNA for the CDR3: TGTGCCAGCAGCCCGTCGGCCGGGACAGGGTTCAACTATGGCTACACCTTC. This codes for CASSPSAGTGFNYGYTF.

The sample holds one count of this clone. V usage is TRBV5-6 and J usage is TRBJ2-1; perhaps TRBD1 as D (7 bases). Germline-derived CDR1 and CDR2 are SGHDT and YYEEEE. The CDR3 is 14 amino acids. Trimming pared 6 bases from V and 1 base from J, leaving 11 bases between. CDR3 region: CASNSGGSYNEQFF. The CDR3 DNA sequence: TGTGCCAGCAACTCAGGGGGGTCCTACAATGAGCAGTTCTTC.

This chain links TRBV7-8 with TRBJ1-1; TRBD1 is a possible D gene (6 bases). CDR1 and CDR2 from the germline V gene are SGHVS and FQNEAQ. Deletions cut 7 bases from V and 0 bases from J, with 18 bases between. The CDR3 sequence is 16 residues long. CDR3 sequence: CASNPGTPFMNTEAFF. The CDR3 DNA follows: TGTGCCAGCAACCCCGGGACACCGTTCATGAACACTGAAGCTTTCTTT.

The CDR3 reads CASSINNEQFF. Here the CDR3 DNA reads TGTGCCAGTAGTATCAACAATGAGCAGTTCTTC. This chain links TRBV19 with TRBJ2-1; D not certain. The CDR3 sequence is 11 residues long. Between the trimmed V and J ends, which lost 3 bases and 5 bases, there was a span of 2 bases. Germline V gives CDR1 LNHDA, CDR2 SQIVND (reference sequence).

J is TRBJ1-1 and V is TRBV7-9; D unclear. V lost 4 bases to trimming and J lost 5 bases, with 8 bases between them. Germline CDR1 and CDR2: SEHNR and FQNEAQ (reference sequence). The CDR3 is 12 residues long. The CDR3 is CASSSPGTEAFF. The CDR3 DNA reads TGTGCCAGCAGCTCCCCGGGGACTGAAGCTTTCTTT.

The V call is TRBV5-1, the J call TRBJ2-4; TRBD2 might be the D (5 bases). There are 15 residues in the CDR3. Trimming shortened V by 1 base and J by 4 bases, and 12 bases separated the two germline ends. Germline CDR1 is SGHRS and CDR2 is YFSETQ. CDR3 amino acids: CASSLNARAKNIQYF. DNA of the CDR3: TGCGCCAGCAGCTTGAACGCGAGGGCTAAAAACATTCAGTACTTC.

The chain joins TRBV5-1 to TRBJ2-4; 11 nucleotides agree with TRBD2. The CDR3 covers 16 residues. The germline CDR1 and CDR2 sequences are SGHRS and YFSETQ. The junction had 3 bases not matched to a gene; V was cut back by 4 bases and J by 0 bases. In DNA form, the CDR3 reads TGCGCCAGCAGCGAGGGACTAGCGGTAGCCAAAAACATTCAGTACTTC. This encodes CASSEGLAVAKNIQYF.